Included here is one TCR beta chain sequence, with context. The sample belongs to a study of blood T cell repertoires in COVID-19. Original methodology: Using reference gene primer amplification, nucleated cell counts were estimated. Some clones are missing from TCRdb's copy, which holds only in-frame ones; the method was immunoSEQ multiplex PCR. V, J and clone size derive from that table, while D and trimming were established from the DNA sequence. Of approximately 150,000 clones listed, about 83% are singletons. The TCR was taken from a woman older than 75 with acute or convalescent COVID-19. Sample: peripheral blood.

The CDR3 sequence is CASSRDIGDNEQFF. The CDR3 coding sequence is TGTGCCAGCAGCCGGGATATAGGGGACAATGAGCAGTTCTTC. V and J are TRBV14 and TRBJ2-1; possibly TRBD1 for D (5 bases). CDR3 size: 14 residues. From germline, CDR1 is SGHDN and CDR2 FVKESK. V shed 4 bases and J shed 5 bases, with 12 bases lying between them.